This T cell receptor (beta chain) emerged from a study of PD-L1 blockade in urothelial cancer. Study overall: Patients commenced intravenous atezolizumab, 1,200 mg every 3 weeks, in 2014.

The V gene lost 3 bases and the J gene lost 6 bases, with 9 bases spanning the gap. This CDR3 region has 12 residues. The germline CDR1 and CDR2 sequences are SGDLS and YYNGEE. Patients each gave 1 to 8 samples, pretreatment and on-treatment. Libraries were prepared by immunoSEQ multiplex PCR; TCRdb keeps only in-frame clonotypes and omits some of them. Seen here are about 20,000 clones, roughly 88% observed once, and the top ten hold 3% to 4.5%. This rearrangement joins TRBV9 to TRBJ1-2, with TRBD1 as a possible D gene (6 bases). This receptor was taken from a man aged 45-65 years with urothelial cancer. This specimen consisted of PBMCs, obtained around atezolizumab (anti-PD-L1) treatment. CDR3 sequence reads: CASSATGNGYTF. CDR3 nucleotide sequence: TGTGCCAGCAGCGCCACAGGGAATGGCTACACCTTC. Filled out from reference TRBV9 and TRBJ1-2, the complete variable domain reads DSGVTQTPKHLITATGQRVTLRCSPRSGDLSVYWYQQSLDQGLQFLIQYYNGEERAKGNILERFSAQQFPDLHSELNLSSLELGDSALYFCASSATGNGYTFGSGTRLTVV.